This T cell receptor (beta chain) was captured by sequencing in a study of vaccination and CD4 T cells after COVID-19. CD4+ T cells that had been cultured provided DNA sequenced with the Oncomine TCR Beta short-read assay. TCRdb reanalysed the PCR reads using MiXCR and keeps one entry per CDR3 protein. The data hold 20,000 or so distinct CDR3 sequences, with around 48% observed a single time. As regards this clonotype: Its cognate antigen is unknown.

Treatment meaning: roughly ten-day PBMC culture with coronavirus spike peptide pools or control peptides (ViraFEST assay). ViraFEST expanded antigen-specific T cells with peptide pools, then sequenced TCRs. J gave up 4 bases and V 6 bases, and 11 bases lay outside the gene matches. The CDR3 runs to 15 residues. Germline CDR1 and CDR2: SEHNR and FQNEAQ (reference sequence). Sequencing was performed on CD4+ T cells from blood, cultured in vitro, taken after SARS-CoV-2 vaccination. The TCR originated in a human donor who had recovered from COVID-19. This chain connects TRBV7-9 to TRBJ1-1, with 7 bases identical to TRBD1. The DNA of the CDR3 is TGTGCCAGCAGTCCAAACAGGGGCGCGGGCACTGAAGCTTTCTTT. Protein sequence: CASSPNRGAGTEAFF.